This is a list of T cell receptor beta chains from one sample in a study of blood T cell repertoires in COVID-19. TCRdb's copy holds only in-frame clones and misses some; the assay was immunoSEQ multiplex PCR. Of fewer than 350,000 clones listed, over 75% are singletons. Sequencing input: peripheral blood. All receptors derive from a woman under 40 with COVID-19, enrolled during active disease. The CDR3 runs from the conserved cysteine through the conserved F or W. The D gene is left open where the match is weak. Some rows mark clone size as missing; the rest say once, few, many or name a class of expanded clone.

size: -; D: -; V: TRBV5-1; J: TRBJ2-5; length: 15; CDR3: CASSLAIRSEETQYF; DNA: TGCGCCAGCAGCTTGGCCATCAGATCCGAAGAGACCCAGTACTTC
size: -; D: TRBD1; V: TRBV28; J: TRBJ1-5; length: 16; CDR3: CASRKGTGGAFKPQHF; DNA: TGTGCCAGCAGGAAAGGGACAGGGGGCGCTTTTAAGCCCCAGCATTTT
size: -; D: TRBD1; V: TRBV7-6; J: TRBJ1-3; length: 17; CDR3: CASSKGATGMGGNTIYF; DNA: TGTGCCAGCAGCAAGGGGGCGACAGGGATGGGAGGAAACACCATATATTTT
size: few; D: -; V: TRBV7-8; J: TRBJ2-7; length: 13; CDR3: CASSLGQYYEQYF; DNA: TGTGCCAGCAGCTTAGGACAGTACTACGAGCAGTACTTC
size: -; D: -; V: TRBV6-5; J: TRBJ1-1; length: 14; CDR3: CASSFKISWTEAFF; DNA: TGTGCCAGCAGTTTCAAGATCAGTTGGACTGAAGCTTTCTTT
size: once; D: TRBD2; V: TRBV15; J: TRBJ2-2; length: 17; CDR3: CATSSGTSGGYTGELFF; DNA: TGTGCCACCAGCAGTGGGACTAGCGGGGGTTACACCGGGGAGCTGTTTTTT
size: -; D: TRBD2; V: TRBV23-1; J: TRBJ2-1; length: 17; CDR3: CASSRGGGTSGHNEQFF; DNA: TGCGCCAGCAGTCGGGGCGGTGGGACTAGCGGCCACAATGAGCAGTTCTTC
size: -; D: TRBD1; V: TRBV2; J: TRBJ1-4; length: 14; CDR3: CASSSGTGTEKLFF; DNA: TGTGCCAGCAGTTCCGGGACAGGGACGGAAAAACTGTTTTTT
size: -; D: TRBD1; V: TRBV5-6; J: TRBJ1-5; length: 14; CDR3: CASSLGQGGQPQHF; DNA: TGTGCCAGCAGCTTGGGACAGGGGGGTCAGCCCCAGCATTTT
size: -; D: -; V: TRBV4-3; J: TRBJ2-3; length: 15; CDR3: CASSQDRGSTDTQYF; DNA: TGCGCCAGCAGCCAAGATCGGGGTAGCACAGATACGCAGTATTTT
size: -; D: -; V: TRBV29-1; J: TRBJ1-1; length: 12; CDR3: CSVQDRNTEAFF; DNA: TGCAGCGTCCAAGACAGGAACACTGAAGCTTTCTTT
size: -; D: -; V: TRBV6-5; J: TRBJ2-7; length: 11; CDR3: CASSFNYEQYF; DNA: TGTGCCAGCAGTTTTAACTACGAGCAGTACTTC
size: -; D: TRBD2; V: TRBV7-8; J: TRBJ2-1; length: 16; CDR3: CASSPGLAAPYNEQFF; DNA: TGTGCCAGCAGCCCGGGACTAGCGGCCCCCTACAATGAGCAGTTCTTC
size: once; D: -; V: TRBV10-2; J: TRBJ2-7; length: 15; CDR3: CASSEWGLSSYEQYF; DNA: TGCGCCAGCAGTGAGTGGGGACTCAGCTCCTACGAGCAGTACTTC
size: -; D: TRBD2; V: TRBV27; J: TRBJ2-5; length: 16; CDR3: CASSLYSGARQETQYF; DNA: TGTGCCAGCAGTTTATATAGCGGGGCCCGACAAGAGACCCAGTACTTC
size: -; D: TRBD2; V: TRBV10-2; J: TRBJ2-5; length: 14; CDR3: CASSEWGLQETQYF; DNA: TGCGCCAGCAGTGAATGGGGACTACAAGAGACCCAGTACTTC
size: -; D: TRBD2; V: TRBV7-8; J: TRBJ2-7; length: 15; CDR3: CASSLGTSGIYEQYF; DNA: TGTGCCAGCAGCCTAGGGACTAGCGGGATTTACGAGCAGTACTTC
size: -; D: TRBD1; V: TRBV11-3; J: TRBJ2-5; length: 15; CDR3: CASSPRTGASETQYF; DNA: TGTGCCAGCAGCCCCAGGACAGGGGCCTCGGAGACCCAGTACTTC
size: -; D: -; V: TRBV4-1; J: TRBJ2-7; length: 15; CDR3: CASSQASALSYEQYF; DNA: TGCGCCAGCAGCCAGGCTAGCGCCCTCTCCTACGAGCAGTACTTC
size: -; D: -; V: TRBV5-1; J: TRBJ2-5; length: 16; CDR3: CASSLGPRGGQETQYF; DNA: TGCGCCAGCAGCTTGGGGCCCCGGGGTGGCCAAGAGACCCAGTACTTC